The following is a TCR beta chain sequence with its context. Its target antigen remains unknown. No much larger clone is present one base from it, and per-base qualities are unavailable. The time point label, read with the paper, signifies: persistent/refractory GD, antithyroid drugs over 5 years with positive TRAb. RNA was extracted from PBMCs in TRIzol for both TCR sequencing and RNA sequencing. Graves' disease was diagnosed according to American Thyroid Association guidelines. The patients came from an endocrinology department in Xi'an, China. From each patient, 7.5 to 10 milliliters of peripheral blood was collected into an EDTA anticoagulant tube. Ficoll Paque Plus density gradient separation was used to isolate PBMCs, and no further T cell sorting was done. An Agilent 2100 Bioanalyzer and agarose gel were used to check RNA quality, and a NanoDrop 2000 was used to measure RNA concentration. The CDR3 spans 16 residues, from the cysteine through the phenylalanine. Solely the CDR3 DNA is kept, with 48 bases framed from the first base. For this chain, trimming is 7 bases at the V end and 3 bases at the J end, and the number of junction bases without a gene match is 10. According to the germline V gene, CDR1 reads SNHLY and CDR2 reads FYNNEI.

Libraries came from multiplex PCR. Sequencing instrument: Illumina HiSeq 4000. To build TCR beta libraries, CDR3 regions were amplified by Arm-PCR using iRepertoire HTBI primers. PCR products were gel purified before sequencing. The paper's processing steps were these. Gene usage analysis of CDR3 amino acid clonotypes used the 62 TRBV and about 15 TRBJ segments found across samples. COPE and FqMerger were used to merge filtered high-quality paired reads into contigs. BLAST was used to align contigs to IMGT TRBV, TRBD and TRBJ reference genes, and CDR3 was defined according to IMGT. Any clonotype with a frequency above 0.1% was counted as a highly expanded clone. Shannon entropy was used to measure repertoire diversity, and the Gini coefficient was used to measure V-J evenness. A clonotype was considered public if more than one individual shared it. In TCRdb, the public reads were trimmed at Q25 with fastp and aligned with MiXCR, with productive beta chains retained. Every CDR3 protein is listed once, alongside the most common genes and DNA of its rows. The V and J calls and clone size are TCRdb's, not the authors'. In all, the sample holds some 280,000 distinct CDR3 sequences, and 22% of those were seen once. About 56% of the sample comes from the top ten.

The entry originates in a study of regulatory T cells in long-lasting Graves disease (dated by TCRdb to about 2021). At the level of the whole study: Persistent Graves' disease was defined as persistently positive TSH receptor autoantibodies together with antithyroid drug treatment for over 5 years. The study was registered as a clinical trial and conducted in China. A total of roughly 33 samples underwent TCR sequencing: some 13 from persistent and roughly 20 from newly diagnosed Graves' disease patients. Peripheral blood TCR sequencing and RNA sequencing compared persistent Graves' disease patients with newly diagnosed Graves' disease patients. In the clinical cohort, patients with persistent Graves' disease had used antithyroid drugs for an average of about 10 years.

What the study reported, not specific to this receptor: Only peripheral blood was studied, because thyroid tissue, the primary lesion, was inaccessible. Compared with newly diagnosed patients, persistent Graves' disease patients had lower TCR Shannon entropy and fewer highly expanded clones, which suggests clonal expansion. Sequencing and analysis were limited to the TCR beta chain. Persistent disease showed preferential use of TRBV28, TRBJ1-2 and TRBJ2-5, whereas newly diagnosed disease favored TRBV20-1 and TRBJ2-1. As a limitation, the authors acknowledged that the small sample size may reduce accuracy. Persistent patients shared more public clonotypes among themselves (around 3,000) than newly diagnosed patients did (about 900).

The material was peripheral blood mononuclear cells (PBMCs), obtained when the disease was refractory, from a patient treated with antithyroid drugs. The sequence links TRBV2 to TRBJ2-3; TRBD1 aligns with 10 central bases. The TCR sequence derives from a female donor with Graves disease. For the CDR3, the sequence is CASNLPGTGETDTQYF. The DNA is as follows: TGTGCCAGCAACCTCCCGGGGACAGGGGAGACAGATACGCAGTATTTT.